This TCR beta chain was documented in a study of T cell responses to AZD1222 COVID-19 vaccine. For the study at large: Pooled together were second doses at about 4 or about 12 weeks. Study observations and caveats: Vaccine-associated CD4 TCRs ranged over spike, dominating at 160-218 and 743-854. Donors in the cohort were predominantly white British and more often female, and clonal diversity was possibly underestimated. Nearly half of spike-specific TCRs reportedly target variant regions that are unmutated in the B.1.351 and B.1.1.7 variants.

The CDR3 is 14 residues long. Per the germline V gene, CDR1 is SGHDT and CDR2 is YYEEEE. The germline V and J ends were trimmed by 0 bases and 10 bases, with 14 bases remaining between them. A word on this clone: The antigen remains unidentified.

Sequenced by immunoSEQ multiplex PCR; TCRdb stores in-frame clones only, minus some. The sample holds 150,000 to 200,000 clones, just over 90% seen once. The rearrangement uses TRBV5-6 and TRBJ2-1, with no clear D. The sequenced sample was peripheral blood, obtained on day 0 of AZD1222 vaccination. This clonotype was obtained from an adult in good health. The CDR3 DNA is TGTGCCAGCAGCTTGGGCCGGCGTTCTAGAGAGCAGTTCTTC. This sequence encodes CASSLGRRSREQFF.